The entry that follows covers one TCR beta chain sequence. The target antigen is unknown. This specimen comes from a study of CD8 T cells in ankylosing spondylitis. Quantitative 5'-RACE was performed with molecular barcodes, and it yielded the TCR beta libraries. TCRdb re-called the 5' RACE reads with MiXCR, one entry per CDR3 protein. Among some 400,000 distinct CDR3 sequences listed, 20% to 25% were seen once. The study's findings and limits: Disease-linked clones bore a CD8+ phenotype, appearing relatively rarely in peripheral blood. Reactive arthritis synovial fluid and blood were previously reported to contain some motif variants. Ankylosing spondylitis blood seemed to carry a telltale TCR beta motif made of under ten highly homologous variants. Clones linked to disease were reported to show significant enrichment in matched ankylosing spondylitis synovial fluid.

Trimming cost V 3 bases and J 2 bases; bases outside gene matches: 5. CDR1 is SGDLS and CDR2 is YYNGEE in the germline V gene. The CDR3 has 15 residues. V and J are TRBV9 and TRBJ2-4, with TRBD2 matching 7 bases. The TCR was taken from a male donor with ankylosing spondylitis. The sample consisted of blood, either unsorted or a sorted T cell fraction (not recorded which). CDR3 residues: CASSATGTTKNIQYF. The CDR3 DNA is TGTGCCAGCAGCGCTACCGGGACTACCAAAAACATTCAGTACTTC.